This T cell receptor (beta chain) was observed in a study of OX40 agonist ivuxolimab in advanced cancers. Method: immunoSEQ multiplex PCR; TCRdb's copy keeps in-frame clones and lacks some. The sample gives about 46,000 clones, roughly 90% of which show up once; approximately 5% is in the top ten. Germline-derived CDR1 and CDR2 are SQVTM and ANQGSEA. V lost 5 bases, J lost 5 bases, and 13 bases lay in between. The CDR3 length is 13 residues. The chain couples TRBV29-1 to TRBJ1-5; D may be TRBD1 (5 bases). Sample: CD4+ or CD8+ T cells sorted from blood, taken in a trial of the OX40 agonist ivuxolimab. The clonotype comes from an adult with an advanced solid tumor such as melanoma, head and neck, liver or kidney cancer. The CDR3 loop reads CSVREWGDQPQHF. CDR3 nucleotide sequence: TGCAGCGTTAGGGAATGGGGCGATCAGCCCCAGCATTTT. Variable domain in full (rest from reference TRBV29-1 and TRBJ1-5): SAVISQKPSRDICQRGTSLTIQCQVDSQVTMMFWYRQQPGQSLTLIATANQGSEATYESGFVIDKFPISRPNLTFSTLTVSNMSPEDSSIYLCSVREWGDQPQHFGDGTRLSIL.